Listed below are T cell receptor beta chains from one sample, sequenced in a study of CD8+CD57+ T cells in acquired aplastic anemia. TCRdb reanalysed the reads using MiXCR and keeps one entry per CDR3 protein. The table lists roughly 290,000 distinct CDR3 sequences, about three fifths of them singletons. Specimen: sorted CD4+, CD8+, or CD8+CD57+ T cells (not recorded which) from PBMCs. These receptors originate from a human donor with aplastic anemia. Both conserved end residues are part of each CDR3. A D gene is named only where the DNA matches it firmly. The size field is filled for only some rows; it gives once, few, many or a size class.

v_call	d_call	j_call	clone_size	cdr3_aa	cdr3_nt
TRBV20-1	.	TRBJ1-2	.	CSATPPGKGGYTF	TGCAGTGCTACCCCCCCCGGTAAAGGGGGCTACACCTTC
TRBV5-1	TRBD1	TRBJ2-7	many	CASSIPGQGREQYF	TGCGCCAGCAGCATACCGGGACAGGGTCGCGAGCAGTACTTC
TRBV25-1	TRBD2	TRBJ2-4	.	CASSYSPLAGEAKNIQYF	TGTGCCAGCAGTTACTCGCCTCTAGCGGGGGAAGCCAAAAACATTCAGTACTTC
TRBV5-1	.	TRBJ2-7	many	CASSLAGDIYEQYF	TGCGCCAGCAGCTTGGCCGGGGATATCTACGAGCAGTACTTC
TRBV12-3/TRBV12-4	TRBD2	TRBJ2-7	many	CASSPEGLAGAPYEQYF	TGTGCCAGCAGTCCAGAGGGATTAGCGGGGGCCCCCTACGAGCAGTACTTC
TRBV19	.	TRBJ1-5	.	CASSSYNSNQPQHF	TGTGCCAGTAGTAGTTATAATAGCAATCAGCCCCAGCATTTT
TRBV20-1	.	TRBJ2-3	.	CSATRDADTQYF	TGCAGTGCTACCCGAGACGCAGATACGCAGTATTTT
TRBV7-2	.	TRBJ2-6	many	CASSPPTAGANVLTF	TGTGCCAGCAGCCCCCCCACTGCTGGGGCCAACGTCCTGACTTTC
TRBV12-3/TRBV12-4	TRBD1	TRBJ2-3	many	CASRTSSTGQRDTQYF	TGTGCCAGCAGAACATCAAGTACGGGACAGCGAGATACGCAGTATTTT
TRBV20-1	TRBD1	TRBJ2-1	.	CSAPDRANEQFF	TGCAGTGCTCCGGACAGGGCCAATGAGCAGTTCTTC
TRBV6-5	.	TRBJ1-1	many	CASSKDMRNTEAFF	TGTGCCAGCAGCAAGGACATGAGGAACACTGAAGCTTTCTTT
TRBV7-9	TRBD1	TRBJ2-7	once	CASSPGRQGANF	TGTGCCAGCAGCCCCGGAAGACAGGGGGCGAACTTC
TRBV5-1	.	TRBJ1-2	few	CASSFKVELGYTF	TGTGCCAGCAGCTTCAAGGTAGAACTGGGCTACACCTTC
TRBV25-1	.	TRBJ1-4	few	CASSTDLNGATNEKLFF	TGTGCCAGCAGTACGGACTTGAACGGGGCAACTAATGAAAAACTGTTTTTT